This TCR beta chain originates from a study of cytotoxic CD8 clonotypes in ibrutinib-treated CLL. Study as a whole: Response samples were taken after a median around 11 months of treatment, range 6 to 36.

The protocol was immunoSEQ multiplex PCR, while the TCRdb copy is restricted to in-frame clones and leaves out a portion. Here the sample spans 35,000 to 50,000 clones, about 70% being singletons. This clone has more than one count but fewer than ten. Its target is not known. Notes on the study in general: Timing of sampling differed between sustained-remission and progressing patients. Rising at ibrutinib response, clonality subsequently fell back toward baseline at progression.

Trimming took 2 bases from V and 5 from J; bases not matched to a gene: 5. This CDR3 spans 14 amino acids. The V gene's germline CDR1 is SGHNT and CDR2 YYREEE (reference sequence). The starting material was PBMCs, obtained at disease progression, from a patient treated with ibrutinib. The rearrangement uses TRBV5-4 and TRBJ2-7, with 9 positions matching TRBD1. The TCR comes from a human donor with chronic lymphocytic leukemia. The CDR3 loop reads CASSLGQGSNEQYF. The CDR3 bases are TGTGCCAGCAGCTTAGGACAGGGGTCGAACGAGCAGTACTTC.